The rows below give T cell receptor beta chains drawn from one sample of a study of T-cell memory formation after mild COVID-19. TCRdb called the 5' RACE reads again in MiXCR, with one record for every CDR3 protein. The top ten hold less than 15% of the sample, which has about 450,000 distinct CDR3 sequences, about a quarter seen once. Sample: PBMCs or a T cell subset sorted from them (not recorded which). The receptors originated from an adult woman who had mild COVID-19 (a few samples of this study predate the infection). Cell type and time point are not known. Each CDR3 is given with its conserved first and last residue. Clone size is shown for a subset of rows, as once, few, many or a class of expanded clone.

j_call: TRBJ2-1
v_call: TRBV11-2
clone_size: -
cdr3_aa: CASSLEGRFYNEQFF

j_call: TRBJ2-7
v_call: TRBV2
clone_size: few
cdr3_aa: CASRNNYEQYF

j_call: TRBJ1-1
v_call: TRBV4-2
clone_size: -
cdr3_aa: CASSQDRTVEAFF

j_call: TRBJ1-4
v_call: TRBV30
clone_size: few
cdr3_aa: CAWTGQGKRLATNEKLFF

j_call: TRBJ1-1
v_call: TRBV5-1
clone_size: -
cdr3_aa: CASTPTGSTEAFF

j_call: TRBJ2-1
v_call: TRBV3-1
clone_size: -
cdr3_aa: CASSPHAGNEQFF

j_call: TRBJ1-2
v_call: TRBV11-2
clone_size: -
cdr3_aa: CASSLAGFRENGYTF

j_call: TRBJ2-5
v_call: TRBV7-6
clone_size: -
cdr3_aa: CASSLSPGNKETQYF

j_call: TRBJ1-2
v_call: TRBV20-1
clone_size: few
cdr3_aa: CSASGQNQNYGYTF

j_call: TRBJ2-1
v_call: TRBV20-1
clone_size: -
cdr3_aa: CSARVLGENEQFF

j_call: TRBJ1-5
v_call: TRBV24-1
clone_size: -
cdr3_aa: CATSAGVSNQPQHF

j_call: TRBJ2-7
v_call: TRBV24-1
clone_size: -
cdr3_aa: CATSDPGRGPPLGQYF

j_call: TRBJ2-5
v_call: TRBV5-1
clone_size: -
cdr3_aa: CASSPASGVEETQYF

j_call: TRBJ2-1
v_call: TRBV7-9
clone_size: -
cdr3_aa: CASSLPTFNEQFF

j_call: TRBJ2-7
v_call: TRBV4-3
clone_size: few
cdr3_aa: CASSQDWQGLYEQYF

j_call: TRBJ1-5
v_call: TRBV2
clone_size: -
cdr3_aa: CASSEAGRHQPQHF

j_call: TRBJ2-3
v_call: TRBV10-3
clone_size: few
cdr3_aa: CAISESATTDTQYF

j_call: TRBJ2-5
v_call: TRBV18
clone_size: -
cdr3_aa: CASSPGNKETQYF

j_call: TRBJ2-5
v_call: TRBV6-5
clone_size: -
cdr3_aa: CASKSQGTQYF

j_call: TRBJ1-1
v_call: TRBV5-1
clone_size: many
cdr3_aa: CASSDGQGEWSEAFF

j_call: TRBJ2-7
v_call: TRBV9
clone_size: many
cdr3_aa: CASSVGTTNYEQYF

j_call: TRBJ1-5
v_call: TRBV24-1
clone_size: -
cdr3_aa: CATSDHRNQPQHF

j_call: TRBJ2-1
v_call: TRBV3-2
clone_size: -
cdr3_aa: CASTFGGGHEQFF

j_call: TRBJ1-1
v_call: TRBV5-1
clone_size: -
cdr3_aa: CASSSVWGKNTEAFF

j_call: TRBJ2-5
v_call: TRBV30
clone_size: -
cdr3_aa: CAWSGYLQETQYF

j_call: TRBJ2-7
v_call: TRBV5-5
clone_size: few
cdr3_aa: CASSPGLARYEQYF

j_call: TRBJ2-2
v_call: TRBV2
clone_size: few
cdr3_aa: CAIKGRVGTGELFF

j_call: TRBJ2-2
v_call: TRBV19
clone_size: few
cdr3_aa: CASTYSDIANTGELFF

j_call: TRBJ2-3
v_call: TRBV11-2
clone_size: -
cdr3_aa: CASSLRDRGTDTQYF

j_call: TRBJ2-3
v_call: TRBV20-1
clone_size: -
cdr3_aa: CSARSDTQYF

j_call: TRBJ2-1
v_call: TRBV6-6
clone_size: -
cdr3_aa: CASSYPTSGMYNEQFF

j_call: TRBJ2-7
v_call: TRBV20-1
clone_size: many
cdr3_aa: CSATDREPYEQYF

j_call: TRBJ2-1
v_call: TRBV7-9
clone_size: few
cdr3_aa: CASSPPAGVSYNEQFF

j_call: TRBJ2-1
v_call: TRBV29-1
clone_size: few
cdr3_aa: CSVEGGGPPYNEQFF

j_call: TRBJ2-1
v_call: TRBV9
clone_size: few
cdr3_aa: CASSSRGRGSSYNEQFF

j_call: TRBJ1-3
v_call: TRBV2
clone_size: few
cdr3_aa: CASSGLRSGNTIYF

j_call: TRBJ2-1
v_call: TRBV7-2
clone_size: -
cdr3_aa: CASSRLVKAFSYNEQFF

j_call: TRBJ2-3
v_call: TRBV4-3
clone_size: -
cdr3_aa: CASSQDPAPTDTQYF

j_call: TRBJ2-5
v_call: TRBV12-3/TRBV12-4
clone_size: few
cdr3_aa: CASTQLGTQYF

j_call: TRBJ2-7
v_call: TRBV20-1
clone_size: -
cdr3_aa: CSARDLAGTYEQYF

j_call: TRBJ2-1
v_call: TRBV28
clone_size: few
cdr3_aa: CASSLTGQGRANEQFF

j_call: TRBJ2-1
v_call: TRBV5-1
clone_size: -
cdr3_aa: CASSLRDPEQFF

j_call: TRBJ1-2
v_call: TRBV7-8
clone_size: few
cdr3_aa: CASSVGAGFFYGYTF